A selection of T cell receptor beta chains follows, all from one sample in a study of T cell responses to AZD1222 COVID-19 vaccine. The method was immunoSEQ multiplex PCR; TCRdb's version includes in-frame clones alone and lacks a portion of them. Of about 140,000 clones listed, more than 85% are singletons. The sample in question was peripheral blood, obtained on day 0 of AZD1222 vaccination. The receptors originated from an adult in good health. CDR3s include the opening cysteine and the closing phenylalanine or tryptophan. Fields, in order: CDR3 protein, J gene, V gene.

CASSLENSPLHF	TRBJ1-6	TRBV5-4
CASSLETGNRQFF	TRBJ2-1	TRBV7-9
CASSVGNTIYF	TRBJ1-3	TRBV9
CASLSGGRTEAFF	TRBJ1-1	TRBV7-2
CASSFGGADYGYTF	TRBJ1-2	TRBV5-1
CAISGQGEQYF	TRBJ2-7	TRBV10-3
CASSSQGKFNEKLFF	TRBJ1-4	TRBV7-6
CASSFNSNDNQPQHF	TRBJ1-5	TRBV18
CASSQWDRDSGNTIYF	TRBJ1-3	TRBV3-1/TRBV3-2
CASSPRSYNEQFF	TRBJ2-1	TRBV12-3/TRBV12-4
CASMAQGGFQPQHF	TRBJ1-5	TRBV2
CASSGLAGQNEQFF	TRBJ2-1	TRBV27
CSASSAGDTGELFF	TRBJ2-2	TRBV20-1
CASSLGYEQYF	TRBJ2-7	TRBV12-3/TRBV12-4
CASSFLDYYSDTEAFF	TRBJ1-1	TRBV5-1
CASSLTGTGVLHWGYTF	TRBJ1-2	TRBV7-9
CASSYSGSPGNTIYF	TRBJ1-3	TRBV6-5
CASSPTGGIIYEQYF	TRBJ2-7	TRBV9
CASSYSGNFANSPLHF	TRBJ1-6	TRBV6-2/TRBV6-3
CASSVQSQETQYF	TRBJ2-5	TRBV9
CASSMGESPNQPQHF	TRBJ1-5	TRBV19
CASSVSPGTASTDTQYF	TRBJ2-3	TRBV7-6
CASSPGPELGADTQYF	TRBJ2-3	TRBV7-3
CASSQVRLAGLDEQFF	TRBJ2-1	TRBV4-1
CASSPGSGDEGQPQHF	TRBJ1-5	TRBV11-2
CASSVDNSQMGTEAFF	TRBJ1-1	TRBV9
CATTATSGRFNEQFF	TRBJ2-1	TRBV24-1
CASSLTGLSSGNTIYF	TRBJ1-3	TRBV5-6
CASSQVRPGPMNTEAFF	TRBJ1-1	TRBV14
CASSPLQGVATNEKLFF	TRBJ1-4	TRBV18
CASSLTGAEGNTIYF	TRBJ1-3	TRBV5-4
CASSRQGGEATQYF	TRBJ2-5	TRBV5-6
CASSVVPGTNEKLFF	TRBJ1-4	TRBV9
CASNGVDRGPVYGYTF	TRBJ1-2	TRBV19
CASRDSDKETQYF	TRBJ2-5	TRBV12-3/TRBV12-4
CAWRKRGARETQYF	TRBJ2-5	TRBV30
CASSLFGVSSTEAFF	TRBJ1-1	TRBV7-9
CATVGTGELFF	TRBJ2-2	TRBV7-8
CASSLESRIVGTDTQYF	TRBJ2-3	TRBV11-2
CASSYVPYEQYF	TRBJ2-7	TRBV2
CASSLATATGGLGQPQHF	TRBJ1-5	TRBV7-2
CATSREANSPLHF	TRBJ1-6	TRBV15
CATSEGGEQYF	TRBJ2-7	TRBV24-1
CASSRDLQGDYGYTF	TRBJ1-2	TRBV6-5
CAISEDRSNYGYTF	TRBJ1-2	TRBV10-3
CASSDADSNSGANVLTF	TRBJ2-6	TRBV6-4